This TCR beta chain was captured by sequencing in a study of T cell repertoires in aging, cancer and after chemotherapy. This CDR3 has 16 amino acids. CDR1 is SGHAT and CDR2 is FQDESV in the germline V gene (reference sequence). Unmatched junction bases numbered 6, after V lost 2 bases and J lost 0 bases. TCR beta rearrangements were amplified from peripheral blood genomic DNA. Rearranged V-D-J TRB sequences were amplified with a mixed TRB-A/B primer pool. TCRdb recomputed calls from the multiplex PCR reads with MiXCR, one row per CDR3 protein. The sample consists of roughly 4,500 distinct CDR3 sequences, roughly two fifths of them appearing once.

The chain is built from TRBV11-1 and TRBJ1-1; 7 bases agree with TRBD1. The TCR sequence derives from a human donor with a solid tumor. The sample was blood. This CDR3 reads CASSLRGQGLNTEAFF. CDR3 bases: TGTGCCAGCAGCTTAAGGGGGCAGGGGCTGAACACTGAAGCTTTCTTT.